A single sample gave rise to the 2 T cell receptor beta chains below, sequenced in a study of response to subunit inactivated influenza vaccine. TCRdb analysed the RT-PCR reads with MiXCR anew, one entry per CDR3 protein. The sample contains 530,000 or so distinct CDR3 sequences, 25% of which appear only once. Sample: CD4+ T cells sorted from PBMCs, taken around 5 days after vaccination. The receptors originated from a man between 45 and 60 years old who received an inactivated influenza vaccine.

This clonotype was detected a few times. The rearrangement joins TRBV10-3 to TRBJ1-2; 9 positions agree with TRBD1. V dropped 10 bases and J dropped 4; count of bases not matched to a gene: 4. This CDR3 region has 12 residues. CDR1 is ENHRY, CDR2 SYGVKD, per germline. CDR3 coding DNA: TGTGCCAGCGGACAGGGGAGCTATGGCTACACCTTC. Its protein product is CASGQGSYGYTF.

This clonotype appeared a few times. The chain employs TRBV11-1 and TRBJ2-6; TRBD1 or TRBD2 may be the D gene (5 bases each). Germline lookup yields CDR1 SGHAT and CDR2 FQDESV (reference sequence). This CDR3 comprises 18 residues. V dropped 1 base and J dropped 0 bases, with 13 bases sitting between them. CDR3 nucleotide sequence: TGTGCCAGCAGCTTAGTAGGGACCCTTCGCTCTGGGGCCAACGTCCTGACTTTC. Protein sequence: CASSLVGTLRSGANVLTF. The full variable domain, its missing parts supplied by reference TRBV11-1 and TRBJ2-6, is EAEVAQSPRYKITEKSQAVAFWCDPISGHATLYWYRQILGQGPELLVQFQDESVVDDSQLPKDRFSAERLKGVDSTLKIQPAELGDSAMYLCASSLVGTLRSGANVLTFGAGSRLTVL.